One and the same sample provided the 30 T cell receptor beta chains below, sequenced in a study of cytomegalovirus exposure and HLA in healthy donors. This PCR relied on a set of 60 Vbeta primers and 13 Jbeta primers. Sequenced by immunoSEQ multiplex PCR; TCRdb stores in-frame clones only, minus some. The sample includes approximately 100,000 clones, 65% to 80% seen only once; the top ten take more than 9%. The specimen was PBMCs. The receptor set was obtained from a man aged 45-65 years in good health and CMV-seronegative.

A single count supports this clone. The rearrangement joins TRBV30 to TRBJ2-7, with D possibly matching TRBD1 (6 bases). The germline V gene has CDR1 GTSNPN and CDR2 SVGIG (reference sequence). CDR3 length: 14 residues. Trimming took off 3 bases at V and 7 bases at J, with 19 bases between the two ends. The CDR3 sequence: CAWSAVRGSREQYF. The CDR3 coding sequence is TGTGCCTGGAGCGCTGTTAGGGGGTCGCGGGAGCAGTACTTC.

V is TRBV21-1 and J is TRBJ2-1; the table assigns TRBD2, which was not confirmed against the DNA. TRBV21-1 is a pseudogene segment. The CDR3 covers 17 residues. Written as DNA, the CDR3 is TGTGCCAGCAGCAAAGCAAATACTAGCGGGAGCTACAATGAGCAGTTCTTC. It is translated as CASSKANTSGSYNEQFF.

The chain recombines TRBV7-2 with TRBJ1-2; tentative D call: TRBD1 (5 bases). Germline CDR1 is SGHTA and CDR2 is FQGNSA. This CDR3 region has 15 residues. Trimming cost V 0 bases and J 4 bases, with 12 bases left between them. The CDR3 bases are TGTGCCAGCAGCTTAGCGGGGGGGACGCTCTATGGCTACACCTTC. This codes for CASSLAGGTLYGYTF.

The chain joins TRBV4-2 to TRBJ1-4; D perhaps matches TRBD1 (5 bases). Germline-derived CDR1 and CDR2 are LGHNA and YNFKEQ. V dropped 4 bases and J dropped 2 bases, with 14 bases sitting between them. This CDR3 is built from 16 residues. The CDR3 here is CASSRQGGATNEKLFF. In DNA, the CDR3 is TGTGCCAGCAGCCGTCAGGGAGGCGCCACTAATGAAAAACTGTTTTTT.

The J gene is TRBJ1-2, the V gene TRBV27, with 7 bases lining up with TRBD1. This CDR3 has 13 residues. V lost 2 bases, J lost 5 bases, and 2 bases stayed unmatched. The germline gives CDR1 MNHEY, CDR2 SMNVEV (reference sequence). CDR3 protein: CASSLTGEYGYTF. CDR3 nucleotide sequence: TGTGCCAGCAGTTTAACAGGGGAATATGGCTACACCTTC.

This chain joins TRBV5-4 and TRBJ2-6; D might be TRBD1 (5 bases). The CDR3 covers 16 residues. Germline loops: CDR1 SGHNT, CDR2 YYREEE (reference sequence). Trimming left V 0 bases short and J 0 bases short, with 7 bases between. The CDR3 DNA is TGTGCCAGCAGCTTGGTAGGGGTCTCTGGGGCCAACGTCCTGACTTTC. The encoded protein is CASSLVGVSGANVLTF.

This clone was seen a few times. The CDR3 sequence is CASSRTAPNEQFF. The CDR3 bases are TGTGCCAGCAGCCGGACAGCCCCCAATGAGCAGTTCTTC. The V call is TRBV2, the J call TRBJ2-1, with a tentative D call TRBD1 (6 bases). The CDR3 is 13 amino acids. V lost 6 bases and J 6 bases, leaving 12 bases between the germline ends. Germline V gene data show CDR1 as SNHLY and CDR2 as FYNNEI.

A few counts support this clone. V and J are TRBV11-2 and TRBJ2-5, with TRBD1 as a possible D gene (5 bases). V lost 2 bases, J lost 8 bases, and 18 bases lay in between. The CDR3 is made up of 15 amino acids. The V gene's germline CDR1 is SGHAT and CDR2 FQNNGV. The CDR3 protein is CASSLYSLDTPTQYF. The CDR3 DNA is TGTGCCAGCAGCTTATATAGTCTGGACACCCCAACCCAGTACTTC.

This chain connects TRBV4-1 to TRBJ2-5, with 7 bases that match TRBD2. This CDR3 has 15 residues. CDR1 is MGHRA, CDR2 YSYEKL, per germline. J lost 1 base, V lost 2 bases, and 4 bases had no gene match. The CDR3 loop is CASSQTTSIQETQYF. Written as DNA, the CDR3 is TGCGCCAGCAGCCAAACGACTAGCATCCAAGAGACCCAGTACTTC.

A single count supports this clone. The chain combines TRBV5-1 with TRBJ2-3; 9 bases are a match to TRBD1. This CDR3 is 14 amino acids long. Germline V gives CDR1 SGHRS, CDR2 YFSETQ. Trimming cost V 7 bases and J 5 bases; bases outside gene matches: 8. The CDR3 DNA reads TGCGCCAGCGGGACAGGGTATAGTGAAGATACGCAGTATTTT. Encoded protein: CASGTGYSEDTQYF.

V usage is TRBV6-1 and J usage is TRBJ1-5, with TRBD1 matching over 7 bases. The CDR3 is made up of 15 amino acids. Germline-derived CDR1 and CDR2 are MNHNS and SASEGT. V lost 6 bases to trimming and J lost 4 bases; unmatched junction nucleotides: 9. In DNA, the CDR3 is TGTGCCAGCAGACTACAGGGGAAGGTGAATCAGCCCCAGCATTTT. Amino acid sequence: CASRLQGKVNQPQHF.

This clone was counted a few times. The chain couples TRBV27 to TRBJ2-7; 7 bases are a match to TRBD1. The CDR3 consists of 13 residues. The V and J ends lost 6 bases and 1 base, in that order; junction bases with no gene match: 3. The V gene's germline CDR1 is MNHEY and CDR2 SMNVEV (reference sequence). In DNA form, the CDR3 reads TGTGCCAGCAGGAGGACAGGATCCTACGAGCAGTACTTC. This gives the protein CASRRTGSYEQYF.

This chain joins TRBV29-1 and TRBJ2-3; 10 positions match TRBD2. This CDR3 spans 16 amino acids. After removal of 4 bases from V and 3 bases from J, the junction contained 10 bases not matched to a gene. CDR1 and CDR2 (germline): SQVTM, ANQGSEA. CDR3 loop: CSVGGLAGVNTDTQYF. The CDR3, as DNA: TGCAGCGTTGGAGGGCTAGCGGGAGTTAATACAGATACGCAGTATTTT.

The V gene is TRBV5-6, the J gene TRBJ1-2, with 8 positions matching TRBD1. The V gene's germline CDR1 is SGHDT and CDR2 YYEEEE. Trimming removed 3 bases from V and 7 bases from J; junction bases left unmatched: 5. This CDR3 is built from 13 residues. CDR3 coding DNA: TGTGCCAGCAGCTGGGGACAGGTCTCTGGCTACACCTTC. The encoded protein is CASSWGQVSGYTF. The whole variable domain, filled in from reference TRBV5-6 and TRBJ1-2, reads DAGVTQSPTHLIKTRGQQVTLRCSPKSGHDTVSWYQQALGQGPQFIFQYYEEEERQRGNFPDRFSGHQFPNYSSELNVNALLLGDSALYLCASSWGQVSGYTFGSGTRLTVV.

This clone was seen once. The rearrangement links TRBV5-1 to TRBJ2-3, with 8 bases matching TRBD2. Germline CDR1 and CDR2: SGHRS and YFSETQ. CDR3 length: 15 residues. J was trimmed by 6 bases and V by 1 base; bases with no gene match: 7. This CDR3 reads CASSLSTGGRDTQYF. CDR3 in DNA: TGCGCCAGCAGCTTGTCCACGGGAGGGCGGGATACGCAGTATTTT.

The chain recombines TRBV5-1 with TRBJ1-1; 9 nucleotides line up with TRBD1. CDR3 length: 15 residues. Trimming took 3 bases from V and 0 from J; bases not matched to a gene: 3. Per the germline V gene, CDR1 is SGHRS and CDR2 is YFSETQ. CDR3 DNA: TGCGCCAGCAGCTCCGGGACAGGGATGAACACTGAAGCTTTCTTT. It translates to CASSSGTGMNTEAFF.

This clone was detected only once. The V call is TRBV6-6, the J call TRBJ2-3, with D unclear. Germline V gene data show CDR1 as MNHNY and CDR2 as SVGAGI (reference sequence). The CDR3 sequence is 16 residues long. With 5 bases removed from V and 0 bases from J, the gap between germline ends came to 15 bases. CDR3 DNA: TGTGCCAGCAGTCGCGGTGCCGAGACTAGCACAGATACGCAGTATTTT. Protein: CASSRGAETSTDTQYF.

The chain couples TRBV27 to TRBJ1-2; D not certain. Germline CDR1 and CDR2: MNHEY and SMNVEV (reference sequence). The V gene lost 4 bases and the J gene lost 1 base, with 13 bases spanning the gap. This CDR3 has 15 residues. CDR3 DNA: TGTGCCAGCAGTTCCCATTCAGAAGTTAACTATGGCTACACCTTC. Amino acid sequence: CASSSHSEVNYGYTF.

The chain recombines TRBV9 with TRBJ1-3, with TRBD1 identical over 7 bases. The junction had 8 bases not matched to a gene; V was cut back by 4 bases and J by 1 base. The CDR3 runs 16 residues. Per the germline V gene, CDR1 is SGDLS and CDR2 is YYNGEE. The CDR3 DNA reads TGTGCCAGCAGCCCTCGGTCGACAGGGTCTGGAAACACCATATATTTT. Encoded protein: CASSPRSTGSGNTIYF. Variable domain in full (rest from reference TRBV9 and TRBJ1-3): DSGVTQTPKHLITATGQRVTLRCSPRSGDLSVYWYQQSLDQGLQFLIQYYNGEERAKGNILERFSAQQFPDLHSELNLSSLELGDSALYFCASSPRSTGSGNTIYFGEGSWLTVV.

This clone was found a few times. This rearrangement joins TRBV4-1 to TRBJ2-5; 9 nucleotides match TRBD1. The DNA end is a closer match to TRBJ2-7, so the J assignment may be wrong. CDR1 is MGHRA and CDR2 is YSYEKL in the germline V gene. This CDR3 is built from 15 residues. The CDR3 here is CASSQEGTGWGEQYF. In DNA form, the CDR3 reads TGCGCCAGCAGCCAAGAAGGGACAGGGTGGGGCGAGCAGTACTTC.

V usage is TRBV28 and J usage is TRBJ2-7, with D uncertain. CDR1 and CDR2 (germline): MDHEN, SYDVKM. Trimming left V 5 bases short and J 2 bases short, with 13 bases between. This CDR3 is built from 14 residues. This CDR3 reads CASSPQVIPYEQYF. CDR3 bases: TGTGCCAGCAGTCCCCAGGTTATCCCCTACGAGCAGTACTTC.

The chain carries TRBV30 and TRBJ2-3; 12 nucleotides align to TRBD1. This CDR3 region has 17 residues. Losses at the gene ends were 8 bases for V and 6 bases for J; bases not matched to a gene: 18. Germline-derived CDR1 and CDR2 are GTSNPN and SVGIG (reference sequence). CDR3 nucleotide sequence: TGTGCCGCAGGGGGTGGGGGGACAGGGGGCTTTCTGGATACGCAGTATTTT. Encoded protein: CAAGGGGTGGFLDTQYF.

V and J are TRBV25-1 and TRBJ1-3; D is possibly TRBD1 (5 bases). This CDR3 is 16 amino acids long. The V gene's germline CDR1 is MGHDK and CDR2 SYGVNS. Trimming removed 3 bases at V and 2 bases at J, with 14 bases between. Here the CDR3 reads CASSEYWPGTGNTIYF. The CDR3 DNA reads as TGTGCCAGCAGTGAGTATTGGCCAGGGACTGGAAACACCATATATTTT.

CDR3 sequence reads: CASSSYDRGPGNTIYF. CDR3 nucleotides: TGTGCCAGCAGCTCGTACGACAGGGGACCTGGAAACACCATATATTTT. The V call is TRBV7-9, the J call TRBJ1-3; TRBD1 matches at 8 bases. Germline V gives CDR1 SEHNR, CDR2 FQNEAQ (reference sequence). The CDR3 has 16 residues. Trimming at V came to 4 bases and at J to 2 bases, leaving 7 bases not matched to a gene.

V usage is TRBV19 and J usage is TRBJ2-2, with 8 positions matching TRBD1. Germline trimming cut 9 bases from V and 3 bases from J; bases unmatched to any gene: 6. The CDR3 has 14 residues. In germline, CDR1 is LNHDA, CDR2 SQIVND (reference sequence). The CDR3 region has the DNA TGTGCCAGCAACTACAGGGGGTACACCGGGGAGCTGTTTTTT. Translation gives CASNYRGYTGELFF.

There are a few counts of this clone. The CDR3 here is CAGTKKGGTEAFF. CDR3 bases: TGTGCCGGAACCAAAAAGGGGGGGACTGAAGCTTTCTTT. This rearrangement joins TRBV30 to TRBJ1-1; maybe TRBD1 (6 bases). Germline CDR1 GTSNPN, CDR2 SVGIG (reference sequence). The germline V and J ends were trimmed by 8 bases and 5 bases, with 18 bases remaining between them. This CDR3 contains 13 residues. The full variable domain, completed using reference TRBV30 and TRBJ1-1, is SQTIHQWPATLVQPVGSPLSLECTVEGTSNPNLYWYRQAAGRGLQLLFYSVGIGQISSEVPQNLSASRPQDRQFILSSKKLLLSDSGFYLCAGTKKGGTEAFFGQGTRLTVV.

This clone was observed a few times. In DNA form, the CDR3 reads TGTGCCAGCAGCCGTATTCGGGGATCTGAAGCTTTCTTT. Encoded protein: CASSRIRGSEAFF. V gene TRBV6-5 combines with J gene TRBJ1-1; no clear D. Germline V gene sequence: CDR1 MNHEY, CDR2 SVGAGI. The CDR3 sequence is 13 residues long. V lost 6 bases to trimming and J lost 6 bases, with 14 bases between them.

This clone was detected once. The chain joins TRBV5-5 to TRBJ2-7, with 7 bases lining up with TRBD1. There are 15 residues in the CDR3. Germline lookup yields CDR1 SGHKS and CDR2 YYEKEE (reference sequence). After removal of 0 bases from V and 1 base from J, the junction contained 4 bases not matched to a gene. The CDR3 is CASSLAPDRSYEQYF. The CDR3 DNA sequence: TGTGCCAGCAGCTTGGCGCCGGACAGGTCCTACGAGCAGTACTTC.

J is TRBJ2-7 and V is TRBV6-5; TRBD1 aligns across 10 bases. The CDR3 runs 14 residues. After removal of 5 bases from V and 4 bases from J, the junction contained 5 bases not matched to a gene. From germline, CDR1 is MNHEY and CDR2 SVGAGI. The CDR3 region has the DNA TGTGCCAGCAGTGAGACAGGGGGCTTATACGAGCAGTACTTC. Translated, it gives CASSETGGLYEQYF.

This chain joins TRBV4-1 and TRBJ2-7; tentative D call: TRBD1 (6 bases). The germline CDR1 and CDR2 sequences are MGHRA and YSYEKL. The CDR3 totals 14 residues. Trimming shortened V by 4 bases and J by 1 base, and 11 bases separated the two germline ends. In DNA form, the CDR3 reads TGCGCCAGCAGCCTCAGGGGCGGGTCCTACGAGCAGTACTTC. Translation: CASSLRGGSYEQYF.